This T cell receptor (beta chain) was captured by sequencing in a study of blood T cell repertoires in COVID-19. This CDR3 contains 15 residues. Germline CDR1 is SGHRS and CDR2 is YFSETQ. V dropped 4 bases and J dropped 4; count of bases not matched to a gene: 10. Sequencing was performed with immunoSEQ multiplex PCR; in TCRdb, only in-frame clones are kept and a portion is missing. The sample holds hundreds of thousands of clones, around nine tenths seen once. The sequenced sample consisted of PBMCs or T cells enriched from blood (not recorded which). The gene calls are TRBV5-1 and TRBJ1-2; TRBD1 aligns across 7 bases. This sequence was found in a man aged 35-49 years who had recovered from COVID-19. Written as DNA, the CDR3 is TGCGCCAGCAGCCAAGCTAACAGGGGCAGCTATGGCTACACCTTC. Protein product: CASSQANRGSYGYTF.